This note documents a single T cell receptor beta chain sequence. Its antigen is unknown. The sample comes from a study of CD8 T cells in ankylosing spondylitis. Overall study results and limits: Certain motif variants had earlier appeared in reactive arthritis synovial fluid and blood. Significant enrichment of disease-linked clones was reported in matched ankylosing spondylitis synovial fluid. Typical of ankylosing spondylitis blood, it appeared, was a TCR beta motif of eight highly homologous variants.

The CDR3 sequence is 19 residues long. V dropped 5 bases and J dropped 4 bases, with 30 bases sitting between them. From germline, CDR1 is SGHRS and CDR2 YFSETQ. Generation of TCR beta libraries employed quantitative 5'-RACE incorporating molecular barcodes. TCRdb re-called the 5' RACE reads through MiXCR, storing one row per CDR3 protein. Of over 700,000 distinct CDR3 sequences in the sample, around a fifth are singletons; the top ten hold about 20%. The sequence was obtained from a male donor with ankylosing spondylitis. The sample taken for sequencing was blood, either unsorted or a sorted T cell fraction (not recorded which). The chain has TRBV5-1 and TRBJ1-2, with D tentatively TRBD1 (5 bases). The CDR3 region has the DNA TGCGCCAGCAGACCCACTGGGAGGGGAGCCCAGGAGGTCGGCTATGGCTACACCTTC. This codes for CASRPTGRGAQEVGYGYTF.